The clone carrying this TCR beta chain has at least ten counts. This record belongs to a study of early T cells in non-severe SARS-CoV-2 infection. The CDR3 is made up of 14 amino acids. J gave up 4 bases and V 5 bases, and 5 bases lay outside the gene matches. Looked up from germline, CDR1 is SGHVS and CDR2 is FQNEAQ. A single record per CDR3 protein comes from TCRdb applying MiXCR to the 5' RACE reads. This repertoire shows under 70,000 distinct CDR3 sequences, about 13% found once; its top ten account for more than 8.5%. The sequence was collected from an adult who was a healthcare worker with PCR-confirmed SARS-CoV-2 infection or an uninfected control (not recorded which). V gene TRBV7-8 combines with J gene TRBJ1-3; the match to TRBD1 covers 7 bases. The sample comprised whole blood. Written as DNA, the CDR3 is TGTGCCAGCAGCGTGACAGGGCTGGGAAACACCATATATTTT. Protein: CASSVTGLGNTIYF.